Each of the 8 T cell receptor beta chains below was sequenced from the same sample in a study of cytomegalovirus exposure and HLA in healthy donors. Primers included in the PCR were 60 Vbeta and 13 Jbeta primers. The repertoire was sequenced with immunoSEQ multiplex PCR; TCRdb's copy has only in-frame clones and lacks some. The sample shows about 130,000 clones, about 66% of them seen only once. Material: PBMCs. All receptors come from a man younger than 45 in good health and CMV-seropositive.

The V call is TRBV7-9, the J call TRBJ2-7; perhaps TRBD2 as D (5 bases). The germline V and J ends were trimmed by 6 bases and 1 base, with 16 bases remaining between them. Germline V gene lookup returns CDR1 SEHNR and CDR2 FQNEAQ (reference sequence). The CDR3 totals 15 residues. The DNA for the CDR3 is TGTGCCAGCAGTTCCCCCGAGGACTCTTCCTACGAGCAGTACTTC. The encoded protein is CASSSPEDSSYEQYF.

V is TRBV5-1 and J is TRBJ1-5; the match to TRBD1 covers 10 bases. Germline CDR1 is SGHRS and CDR2 is YFSETQ. CDR3 length: 15 amino acids. V lost 4 bases to trimming and J lost 6 bases; unmatched junction nucleotides: 7. CDR3 DNA sequence: TGCGCCAGCAGCGCGGGGACAGGGGCTGGTCAGCCCCAGCATTTT. Its protein product is CASSAGTGAGQPQHF.

The rearrangement links TRBV4-3 to TRBJ2-1, with 7 bases that match TRBD2. Losses at the gene ends were 8 bases for V and 8 bases for J; bases not matched to a gene: 21. The CDR3 totals 17 residues. The germline CDR1 and CDR2 sequences are LGHNA and YSLEER. CDR3 region: CASARRSSSSGGDEQFF. The CDR3, as DNA: TGCGCCAGCGCAAGAAGGTCGTCGTCGTCGGGAGGTGATGAGCAGTTCTTC.

The chain has TRBV7-9 and TRBJ2-2; the match to TRBD2 covers 8 bases. The CDR3 covers 17 residues. Trimming cost V 4 bases and J 3 bases; bases outside gene matches: 10. Looked up from germline, CDR1 is SEHNR and CDR2 is FQNEAQ (reference sequence). CDR3 sequence (DNA): TGTGCCAGCAGCTCGTCCAAGCGGGAGTTGTACACCGGGGAGCTGTTTTTT. Translation: CASSSSKRELYTGELFF.

The chain has TRBV11-2 and TRBJ1-4, with TRBD1 matching over 8 bases. CDR1 and CDR2 (germline): SGHAT, FQNNGV. The V gene end was trimmed by 5 bases and the J gene end by 10 bases; junction bases not matched to a gene: 15. This CDR3 comprises 16 residues. CDR3 nucleotides: TGTGCCAGCAGCCCCCATGATGGCAGGGGGCTTGGAAAACTGTTTTTT. Encoded protein: CASSPHDGRGLGKLFF.

This clone was seen a single time. Here the CDR3 reads CSVPGLRPYEQYF. The CDR3 DNA follows: TGCAGCGTTCCGGGACTAAGACCCTACGAGCAGTACTTC. The chain recombines TRBV29-1 with TRBJ2-7; 7 nucleotides match TRBD2. V was pared by 5 bases and J by 2 bases, with 6 bases of the junction left unmatched. The CDR3 spans 13 residues. CDR1 is SQVTM and CDR2 is ANQGSEA in the germline V gene.

The chain combines TRBV10-3 with TRBJ2-7, with 10 bases matching TRBD1. Per the germline V gene, CDR1 is ENHRY and CDR2 is SYGVKD. This CDR3 is 15 amino acids long. V shed 6 bases and J 6 bases; nucleotides not matched to a gene: 11. CDR3 residues: CAIRASDRGSGEQYF. The DNA of the CDR3 is TGTGCCATCAGAGCCTCGGACAGGGGGTCGGGCGAGCAGTACTTC.

The rearrangement joins TRBV7-9 to TRBJ1-3, with TRBD1 identical over 11 bases. CDR3 size: 16 residues. Germline CDR1 is SEHNR and CDR2 is FQNEAQ (reference sequence). With V trimmed by 5 bases and J by 3 bases, 6 bases remained unmatched. This chain's CDR3 is CASSGRTGGLGNTIYF. The CDR3 DNA sequence: TGTGCCAGCAGCGGGCGGACAGGGGGCCTTGGAAACACCATATATTTT.